This T cell receptor beta chain originates from a study of cytomegalovirus exposure and HLA in healthy donors. Study-wide points: As a later analysis showed, a missense DCLRE1C variant was linked to trimming of TCR beta V- and J-genes. Reportedly, fewer N-insertions than the roughly 700-donor mean appeared in an Asian-associated ancestry cluster in a later analysis.

PCR primers comprised 60 Vbeta and 13 Jbeta primers. The method was immunoSEQ multiplex PCR; TCRdb's version includes in-frame clones alone and lacks a portion of them. The sample holds 93,000 or so clones; more than 75% are singletons and the top ten take approximately 10%. For this clone: Its antigen is undetermined.

This sequence originates from a woman aged 18-29 years in good health and CMV-seropositive. The sample comprised PBMCs.

The CDR3 protein is CASSLRNRGLYTEAFF. The CDR3 bases are TGCGCCAGCAGCCTAAGAAACAGGGGCCTATACACTGAAGCTTTCTTT. The gene calls are TRBV4-1 and TRBJ1-1; TRBD1 matches 7 bases. Germline V CDR1 and CDR2: MGHRA, YSYEKL. Unmatched junction bases numbered 11, after V lost 4 bases and J lost 3 bases. The CDR3 runs 16 residues.